This TCR beta chain was recovered during a study of blood T cells in healthy people across ages. A second PCR, run for about 7 to 11 cycles, used a sample-barcoded 5' primer plus a J-beta primer mix. TCRdb independently ran MiXCR on the 5' RACE reads; one entry per CDR3 protein. The table has 1.5 million to 2 million distinct CDR3 sequences, roughly 52% seen once. Whole-study results and caveats: For the donors, CMV status was unknown and possibly confounded expanded clonotype changes. Per million T cells, TCR beta diversity dropped about linearly as age rose.

This clonotype was seen repeatedly, ten times or more. Its target is not known. V lost 5 bases to trimming and J lost 6 bases; unmatched junction nucleotides: 11. The germline V gene has CDR1 SGHTA and CDR2 FQGNSA. The length of the CDR3 is 15 residues. Healthy Caucasians from Russia aged about 6 to 95 served as donors. Each sample yielded at least 5.5 micrograms of PBMC total RNA. The chain is built from TRBV7-2 and TRBJ2-3, with 7 bases that match TRBD1. This TCR derives from a woman aged 40-49 years in good health. The sample was blood. CDR3 bases: TGTGCCAGCAGCGGCCGGGACAGTTACACGGATACGCAGTATTTT. This translates into CASSGRDSYTDTQYF.